These 24 T cell receptor beta chains came from one sample sequenced in a study of cytomegalovirus exposure and HLA in healthy donors. PCR used 60 Vbeta primers and 13 Jbeta primers. Sequencing was performed with immunoSEQ multiplex PCR; in TCRdb, only in-frame clones are kept and a portion is missing. The repertoire holds 85,000 to 100,000 clones, with approximately 72% as singletons. The sample taken for sequencing was PBMCs. The receptors come from a woman aged 40 to 49 in good health and CMV-seropositive.

The chain employs TRBV21-1 and TRBJ1-5. TRBV21-1 constitutes a pseudogene. The CDR3 is 14 amino acids. The CDR3 bases are TGTGCCGGCGCCTTCGGGGGGTGCAATCAGCCCCAGCATTTT. Protein sequence: CAGAFGGCNQPQHF.

The sample holds a few counts of this clone. V usage is TRBV4-1 and J usage is TRBJ2-7, with 11 bases that match TRBD2. J lost 0 bases, V lost 8 bases, and 12 bases had no gene match. Germline CDR1 reads MGHRA; CDR2 reads YSYEKL. The CDR3 length is 17 residues. CDR3 protein: CASAPGGLAVSSYEQYF. CDR3 coding DNA: TGCGCCAGCGCCCCAGGGGGACTAGCGGTAAGCTCCTACGAGCAGTACTTC.

Remarks on this clone: The same CDR3 arises from other DNA sequences in this sample as well. For the CDR3, the DNA is TGTGCCAGCAGACAGCAGAACACTGAAGCTTTCTTT. Encoded protein: CASRQQNTEAFF. The chain uses TRBV6-5 and TRBJ1-1; D is unclear. Germline assignment: CDR1 MNHEY and CDR2 SVGAGI. CDR3 size: 12 residues. V lost 6 bases and J lost 1, with 6 bases in between.

V gene TRBV5-4 combines with J gene TRBJ2-1; TRBD2 aligns across 12 bases. This CDR3 contains 16 residues. V dropped 4 bases and J dropped 0; count of bases not matched to a gene: 2. Germline V gives CDR1 SGHNT, CDR2 YYREEE (reference sequence). The CDR3 loop is CASSPGLAGSYNEQFF. CDR3 nucleotide sequence: TGTGCCAGCAGCCCGGGACTAGCGGGCTCCTACAATGAGCAGTTCTTC.

J is TRBJ2-5 and V is TRBV7-2; 11 nucleotides line up with TRBD2. The CDR3 contains 19 residues. Germline values: CDR1 SGHTA, CDR2 FQGNSA. V shed 7 bases, J shed 5 bases, and the junction held 21 bases outside the gene matches. This CDR3 reads CASKPSARGLAGGGETQYF. The CDR3 DNA is TGTGCCAGCAAACCAAGTGCTCGTGGTTTAGCGGGAGGGGGCGAGACCCAGTACTTC.

With respect to this clone: Distinct nucleotide sequences in the sample also encode this CDR3. The rearrangement uses TRBV5-1 and TRBJ2-4; D remains ambiguous. Trimming took 1 base from V and 0 from J, leaving 8 bases between them. Germline values: CDR1 SGHRS, CDR2 YFSETQ. The CDR3 is 15 amino acids. Here the CDR3 DNA reads TGCGCCAGCAGCTTGCTTGGCGGAGCCAAAAACATTCAGTACTTC. This codes for CASSLLGGAKNIQYF.

This chain links TRBV2 with TRBJ2-7; 7 bases line up with TRBD1. V was clipped by 6 bases and J by 2 bases; unmatched bases: 7. The length of the CDR3 is 14 residues. Germline V gene data show CDR1 as SNHLY and CDR2 as FYNNEI. For the CDR3, the DNA is TGTGCCAGCAGCGCCGGGACAGTACCCTACGAGCAGTACTTC. Amino acid sequence: CASSAGTVPYEQYF.

The chain recombines TRBV28 with TRBJ2-2, with 13 bases matching TRBD2. Losses at the gene ends were 6 bases for V and 6 bases for J; bases not matched to a gene: 7. The germline CDR1 and CDR2 sequences are MDHEN and SYDVKM. This CDR3 has 16 residues. CDR3 amino acids: CASSKRTSGSSGELFF. CDR3 nucleotide sequence: TGTGCCAGCAGCAAACGGACTAGCGGGAGCTCCGGGGAGCTGTTTTTT.

The rearrangement uses TRBV10-3 and TRBJ2-5; TRBD1 matches 8 bases. This CDR3 has 16 amino acids. With 3 bases clipped from V and 2 bases from J, the junction kept 8 bases outside the gene matches. Germline V gene data show CDR1 as ENHRY and CDR2 as SYGVKD. CDR3 in DNA: TGTGCCATCAGTGACCAAATCCGGACAGGGCAAGAGACCCAGTACTTC. It specifies CAISDQIRTGQETQYF.

This clone showed up just once. This sequence joins TRBV25-1 and TRBJ2-2; 14 bases match TRBD2. The ends lost 4 bases at V and 6 bases at J; junction bases unmatched: 4. Germline CDR1 reads MGHDK; CDR2 reads SYGVNS. The CDR3 sequence is 16 residues long. CDR3 region: CASSGGTSGRPGELFF. The CDR3 DNA reads TGTGCCAGCAGTGGGGGGACTAGCGGGAGACCCGGGGAGCTGTTTTTT.

The chain uses TRBV6-1 and TRBJ1-2; 7 bases line up with TRBD1. Germline loops: CDR1 MNHNS, CDR2 SASEGT. The CDR3 spans 13 residues. V shed 6 bases, J shed 0 bases, and the junction held 1 base outside the gene matches. The CDR3 nucleotides are TGTGCCAGCAGAGGGACAGCTAACTATGGCTACACCTTC. Protein: CASRGTANYGYTF.

This clone was counted a few times. The chain is built from TRBV5-6 and TRBJ2-1; 7 bases align to TRBD1. This CDR3 region has 15 residues. The junction had 13 bases not matched to a gene; V was cut back by 4 bases and J by 9 bases. Germline CDR1 SGHDT, CDR2 YYEEEE. The DNA of the CDR3 is TGTGCCAGCAGCAGGCCGGGACAGAATATGGGTGAGCAGTTCTTC. This sequence encodes CASSRPGQNMGEQFF.

The CDR3 nucleotides read TGTGCCAGCAGTTCCGGACAGGGCGGCAACGAGCAGTACTTC. It yields the protein CASSSGQGGNEQYF. This chain connects TRBV6-1 to TRBJ2-7, with 8 positions matching TRBD1. V trimming: 5 bases; J trimming: 5 bases; junction bases outside the gene matches: 8. The CDR3 runs 14 residues. Germline CDR1 reads MNHNS; CDR2 reads SASEGT.

The J gene is TRBJ1-5, the V gene TRBV9; D might be TRBD1 (6 bases). The germline V gene has CDR1 SGDLS and CDR2 YYNGEE. V shed 0 bases and J shed 4 bases, with 11 bases lying between them. The CDR3 has 15 residues. The chain's CDR3 is CASSVGGGFNQPQHF. In DNA, the CDR3 is TGTGCCAGCAGCGTAGGAGGGGGTTTTAATCAGCCCCAGCATTTT. Filled out from reference TRBV9 and TRBJ1-5, the complete variable domain reads DSGVTQTPKHLITATGQRVTLRCSPRSGDLSVYWYQQSLDQGLQFLIQYYNGEERAKGNILERFSAQQFPDLHSELNLSSLELGDSALYFCASSVGGGFNQPQHFGDGTRLSIL.

The chain carries TRBV6-1 and TRBJ1-1; 7 bases map to TRBD1. V was pared by 5 bases and J by 5 bases, with 8 bases of the junction left unmatched. Germline-derived CDR1 and CDR2 are MNHNS and SASEGT. CDR3 length: 14 amino acids. CDR3 amino acids: CASSSQGLGTEAFF. CDR3 nucleotides: TGTGCCAGCAGTTCACAGGGGCTGGGGACTGAAGCTTTCTTT.

This clone was detected a few times. The J gene is TRBJ1-3, the V gene TRBV5-1, with 7 bases fitting TRBD1. V shed 2 bases, J shed 2 bases, and the junction held 1 base outside the gene matches. The CDR3 is 14 residues long. Germline V gives CDR1 SGHRS, CDR2 YFSETQ. The CDR3 sequence is CASSFQGAGNTIYF. For the CDR3, the DNA is TGCGCCAGCAGCTTTCAGGGGGCTGGAAACACCATATATTTT.

The chain carries TRBV5-1 and TRBJ2-3, with a weak D call TRBD2 (6 bases). With 3 bases removed from V and 6 bases from J, the gap between germline ends came to 14 bases. The CDR3 length is 14 residues. CDR1 is SGHRS and CDR2 is YFSETQ in the germline V gene. The CDR3 sequence is CASSWDGGLDTQYF. DNA for the CDR3: TGCGCCAGCAGCTGGGATGGGGGGTTGGATACGCAGTATTTT.

The V gene is TRBV5-4, the J gene TRBJ2-7; 7 nucleotides line up with TRBD2. CDR3 length: 17 amino acids. CDR1 is SGHNT and CDR2 is YYREEE in the germline V gene (reference sequence). V was clipped by 4 bases and J by 5 bases; unmatched bases: 18. CDR3 sequence (DNA): TGTGCCAGCAGCCCGGGCACTAGCGAAACTACTTATAACGAGCAGTACTTC. Its translation is CASSPGTSETTYNEQYF.

J is TRBJ2-2 and V is TRBV10-1; 10 bases fit TRBD2. The junction had 10 bases not matched to a gene; V was cut back by 2 bases and J by 4 bases. This CDR3 is 18 amino acids long. In germline, CDR1 is WNHNN, CDR2 SYGVQD (reference sequence). The CDR3 DNA sequence: TGCGCCAGCAGTGAGGCCCGTGGAGCGGGAGGGCCCACCGGGGAGCTGTTTTTT. Protein product: CASSEARGAGGPTGELFF.

Here the CDR3 reads CASSLAGVDTQYF. The CDR3 region has the DNA TGTGCCAGCAGCCTAGCGGGAGTGGATACGCAGTATTTT. This chain connects TRBV28 to TRBJ2-3; TRBD2 aligns across 10 bases. Germline V gene sequence: CDR1 MDHEN, CDR2 SYDVKM. The CDR3 covers 13 residues. J was trimmed by 6 bases and V by 6 bases; bases with no gene match: 3.

This clone showed up just a few times. CDR3 region: CASSLASGGNYEQYF. The CDR3 DNA reads TGCGCCAGCAGCCTCGCTAGCGGGGGAAACTACGAGCAGTACTTC. The chain uses TRBV5-1 and TRBJ2-7, with 10 bases fitting TRBD2. The CDR3 spans 15 residues. Germline V gene lookup returns CDR1 SGHRS and CDR2 YFSETQ. The trim removed 4 bases at V and 3 bases at J, leaving 7 bases unmatched.

This clone was seen only once. The chain uses TRBV30 and TRBJ2-5, with 8 bases aligning to TRBD1. V lost 5 bases, J lost 4 bases, and 6 bases stayed unmatched. Germline V CDR1 and CDR2: GTSNPN, SVGIG (reference sequence). The CDR3 runs to 13 residues. CDR3 region: CAWGKQGGETQYF. CDR3 nucleotides: TGTGCCTGGGGGAAACAGGGGGGAGAGACCCAGTACTTC. Looking up the rest from reference TRBV30 and TRBJ2-5 gives the full variable domain: SQTIHQWPATLVQPVGSPLSLECTVEGTSNPNLYWYRQAAGRGLQLLFYSVGIGQISSEVPQNLSASRPQDRQFILSSKKLLLSDSGFYLCAWGKQGGETQYFGPGTRLLVL.

The sample holds a few counts of this clone. The chain carries TRBV11-2 and TRBJ2-4; 7 bases fit TRBD1. There are 13 residues in the CDR3. V trimming: 6 bases; J trimming: 9 bases; junction bases outside the gene matches: 8. Germline CDR1 SGHAT, CDR2 FQNNGV. The CDR3 bases are TGTGCCAGCAGTCAGGGGGTCGTTGGCATTCAGTACTTC. Its translation: CASSQGVVGIQYF.

The chain couples TRBV15 to TRBJ1-1; 7 bases map to TRBD1. Germline CDR1 and CDR2: LNHNV and YYDKDF (reference sequence). J gave up 1 base and V 4 bases, and 3 bases lay outside the gene matches. CDR3 length: 14 residues. The DNA for the CDR3 is TGTGCCACCAGCAACCGACAGGGGAACACTGAAGCTTTCTTT. As protein: CATSNRQGNTEAFF.